The TCR beta chain under discussion was sequenced for a study of blood T cells in healthy people across ages. The authors ran a second PCR of about 7 to 11 cycles using a sample-barcoded 5' primer and a J-beta primer mix. TCRdb redid the calling of the 5' RACE reads with MiXCR, one entry per CDR3 protein. The sample has 650,000 to 950,000 distinct CDR3 sequences; approximately 44% are singletons. The CDR3 spans 13 residues. Trimming removed 4 bases from V and 7 bases from J, with 11 bases in between. Germline assignment: CDR1 LGHDT and CDR2 YNNKEL (reference sequence). Study results and caveats: As age increased, TCR beta diversity per million T cells fell in a roughly linear fashion.

This clonotype was observed a few times. What it recognizes is unknown. This chain connects TRBV3-1 to TRBJ1-5, with a tentative D call TRBD1 (5 bases). Input material: blood. The TCR was taken from a man aged 55 to 70 in good health. CDR3 in amino acids: CASSPSGGQPQHF. The CDR3 DNA is TGTGCCAGCAGCCCAAGCGGGGGACAGCCCCAGCATTTT.